The 21 T cell receptor beta chains reported below all come from one sample, sequenced in a study of blood T cell repertoires in COVID-19. The table came from immunoSEQ multiplex PCR; TCRdb's copy has only in-frame clones and leaves some out. The table lists 150,000 to 200,000 clones, 88% of them singletons, with 9% to 10% in the top ten. Specimen: PBMCs or T cells enriched from blood (not recorded which). Source of these receptors: a woman younger than 35 who had recovered from COVID-19.

V and J are TRBV28 and TRBJ2-4, with a weak D call TRBD1 (7 bases). V was pared by 3 bases and J by 6 bases, with 15 bases between. CDR1 is MDHEN and CDR2 is SYDVKM in the germline V gene. CDR3 size: 15 residues. The DNA of the CDR3 is TGTGCCAGCAGTTTTCTCGCGGGACAGAGAAACATTCAGTACTTC. The encoded protein is CASSFLAGQRNIQYF. The full variable domain, with the rest looked up from reference TRBV28 and TRBJ2-4, is DVKVTQSSRYLVKRTGEKVFLECVQDMDHENMFWYRQDPGLGLRLIYFSYDVKMKEKGDIPEGYSVSREKKERFSLILESASTNQTSMYLCASSFLAGQRNIQYFGAGTRLSVL.

The V call is TRBV9, the J call TRBJ2-1; tentative D call: TRBD2 (5 bases). Germline V lookup: CDR1 SGDLS, CDR2 YYNGEE. The CDR3 runs 17 residues. Trimming took 4 bases from V and 4 from J, leaving 21 bases between them. The CDR3 DNA sequence: TGTGCCAGCAGCCCGATGGTCGAGCGGACTTTTTACAATGAGCAGTTCTTC. This sequence encodes CASSPMVERTFYNEQFF.

The chain carries TRBV10-1 and TRBJ2-5, with D possibly TRBD2 on 5 matching bases. The germline CDR1 and CDR2 sequences are WNHNN and SYGVQD (reference sequence). The V end lost 3 bases, the J end lost 4 bases, and 15 bases lay between the germline ends. The length of the CDR3 is 15 residues. The CDR3 DNA follows: TGCGCCAGCAGTGATCTGCGCGGAGGAGTAGAGACCCAGTACTTC. Amino acids: CASSDLRGGVETQYF.

This chain uses TRBV10-3 with TRBJ2-7; a possible D gene is TRBD2 (6 bases). Germline V lookup: CDR1 ENHRY, CDR2 SYGVKD. V gave up 2 bases and J gave up 6 bases, with 14 bases separating them. The CDR3 consists of 14 residues. The CDR3 sequence is CAISEAGSRGEQYF. The DNA of the CDR3 is TGTGCCATCAGTGAGGCGGGGTCTCGAGGCGAGCAGTACTTC.

J is TRBJ1-4 and V is TRBV5-1; D might be TRBD1 (5 bases). Germline V gene lookup returns CDR1 SGHRS and CDR2 YFSETQ. Trimming removed 6 bases from V and 2 bases from J, with 14 bases in between. The CDR3 sequence is 15 residues long. CDR3 bases: TGCGCCAGCACCCCGGGGGGGAATACTAATGAAAAACTGTTTTTT. Translation: CASTPGGNTNEKLFF. Full variable domain (rest looked up from reference TRBV5-1 and TRBJ1-4): KAGVTQTPRYLIKTRGQQVTLSCSPISGHRSVSWYQQTPGQGLQFLFEYFSETQRNKGNFPGRFSGRQFSNSRSEMNVSTLELGDSALYLCASTPGGNTNEKLFFGSGTQLSVL.

The chain is built from TRBV7-2 and TRBJ2-5; TRBD2 is a possible D gene (6 bases). The germline gives CDR1 SGHTA, CDR2 FQGNSA. The CDR3 has 15 amino acids. Trimming stripped 1 base from V and 3 bases from J, with 12 bases between. CDR3 amino acids: CASSLGPGEEETQYF. The CDR3 nucleotides are TGTGCCAGCAGCTTAGGGCCGGGGGAGGAAGAGACCCAGTACTTC.

This clone is a singleton in its sample. V usage is TRBV30 and J usage is TRBJ2-5; 8 bases line up with TRBD1. Trimming at V came to 5 bases and at J to 2 bases, leaving 7 bases not matched to a gene. Germline V gene data show CDR1 as GTSNPN and CDR2 as SVGIG (reference sequence). This CDR3 is 14 amino acids long. CDR3 protein: CAWGTGVTQETQYF. CDR3 coding DNA: TGTGCCTGGGGGACAGGAGTAACACAAGAGACCCAGTACTTC. Variable domain in full (rest from reference TRBV30 and TRBJ2-5): SQTIHQWPATLVQPVGSPLSLECTVEGTSNPNLYWYRQAAGRGLQLLFYSVGIGQISSEVPQNLSASRPQDRQFILSSKKLLLSDSGFYLCAWGTGVTQETQYFGPGTRLLVL.

The chain joins TRBV3-1 (or the pseudogene TRBV3-2) to TRBJ2-1; a possible D gene is TRBD1 (5 bases). Looked up from germline, CDR1 is LGHDT and CDR2 is YNNKEL (reference sequence). The V end was cut by 0 bases, the J end by 7 bases, with 10 bases between. This CDR3 is 14 amino acids long. CDR3 amino acids: CASSQDIKGNEQFF. The CDR3 nucleotides are TGTGCCAGCAGCCAAGATATTAAGGGGAATGAGCAGTTCTTC.

This clone was observed once. The chain employs TRBV5-6 and TRBJ2-1; TRBD2 aligns across 10 bases. V was clipped by 4 bases and J by 3 bases; unmatched bases: 4. Per the germline V gene, CDR1 is SGHDT and CDR2 is YYEEEE. The CDR3 is made up of 15 amino acids. In DNA form, the CDR3 reads TGTGCCAGCAGCGTATCTAGCGGGGGCTACAATGAGCAGTTCTTC. Amino acid sequence: CASSVSSGGYNEQFF.

V usage is TRBV15 and J usage is TRBJ2-1; a possible D gene is TRBD2 (5 bases). Trimming shortened V by 1 base and J by 3 bases, and 19 bases separated the two germline ends. CDR1 is LNHNV, CDR2 YYDKDF, per germline (reference sequence). This CDR3 spans 18 amino acids. The CDR3 sequence is CATSRGAGLSEIYNEQFF. In nucleotides, the CDR3 is TGTGCCACCAGCAGAGGGGCGGGTTTGTCTGAAATCTACAATGAGCAGTTCTTC.

The rearrangement links TRBV27 to TRBJ2-7; D may be TRBD2 (5 bases). Germline-derived CDR1 and CDR2 are MNHEY and SMNVEV (reference sequence). This CDR3 has 16 amino acids. With 6 bases removed from V and 7 bases from J, the gap between germline ends came to 25 bases. The CDR3 here is CASRRLWVLTPGEQYF. The CDR3 nucleotides are TGTGCCAGCAGACGCCTTTGGGTCCTGACCCCGGGGGAGCAGTACTTC.

The J gene is TRBJ1-2, the V gene TRBV5-1; no definite D call. Germline CDR1 and CDR2: SGHRS and YFSETQ. Trimming removed 3 bases from V and 2 bases from J, with 11 bases in between. The CDR3 has 14 residues. CDR3 residues: CASSSGRENYGYTF. CDR3 sequence (DNA): TGCGCCAGCAGCTCAGGACGGGAAAACTATGGCTACACCTTC.

For the CDR3, the DNA is TGTGCCAGCAGCTCACCCCAACTTTGGGGGGGCAATGAGCAGTTCTTC. It specifies CASSSPQLWGGNEQFF. The chain couples TRBV7-2 to TRBJ2-1; 7 bases are a match to TRBD2. The CDR3 runs to 16 residues. Germline assignment: CDR1 SGHTA and CDR2 FQGNSA. J lost 6 bases, V lost 4 bases, and 12 bases had no gene match.

The chain couples TRBV7-8 to TRBJ1-5; 7 bases line up with TRBD1. The germline gives CDR1 SGHVS, CDR2 FQNEAQ. Trimming took 5 bases from V and 0 from J; bases not matched to a gene: 7. The CDR3 consists of 16 residues. CDR3 bases: TGTGCCAGCAGCGATACAGGGGTTAATAGCAATCAGCCCCAGCATTTT. Its protein is CASSDTGVNSNQPQHF.

The CDR3: CASGGALNTEAFF. CDR3 nucleotide sequence: TGTGCCAGCGGCGGGGCATTGAACACTGAAGCTTTCTTT. This chain uses TRBV28 with TRBJ1-1, with D possibly TRBD1 on 5 matching bases. The CDR3 contains 13 residues. Trimming removed 8 bases at V and 0 bases at J, with 10 bases between. Germline CDR1 and CDR2: MDHEN and SYDVKM.

The gene calls are TRBV9 and TRBJ1-1, with D possibly matching TRBD1 (5 bases). The CDR3 contains 18 residues. Germline V gene lookup returns CDR1 SGDLS and CDR2 YYNGEE. V lost 0 bases, J lost 0 bases, and 18 bases lay in between. CDR3 in DNA: TGTGCCAGCAGCGTAGCTTATCAGGGTGGCCCCATGAACACTGAAGCTTTCTTT. It encodes CASSVAYQGGPMNTEAFF.

The chain recombines TRBV7-2 with TRBJ2-3, with 9 bases matching TRBD2. The CDR3 has 16 amino acids. After removal of 5 bases from V and 4 bases from J, the junction contained 10 bases not matched to a gene. Germline V gene sequence: CDR1 SGHTA, CDR2 FQGNSA. CDR3 region: CASSTSWGGGADTQYF. In DNA form, the CDR3 reads TGTGCCAGCAGCACTAGCTGGGGCGGGGGGGCAGATACGCAGTATTTT.

V and J are TRBV28 and TRBJ1-1, with D hard to call. CDR1 and CDR2 from the germline V gene are MDHEN and SYDVKM. Trimming removed 7 bases from V and 11 bases from J, with 17 bases in between. CDR3 length equals 12 residues. The CDR3 spells CASNNSGLRAFF. CDR3 sequence (DNA): TGTGCCAGCAATAATTCCGGACTTCGCGCTTTCTTT.

The rearrangement links TRBV7-9 to TRBJ1-1; D is possibly TRBD1 (5 bases). With 1 base removed from V and 2 bases from J, the gap between germline ends came to 11 bases. CDR3 length: 15 amino acids. Germline-derived CDR1 and CDR2 are SEHNR and FQNEAQ (reference sequence). CDR3 DNA sequence: TGTGCCAGCAGCTTAGTAGGGCAGGGTAACACTGAAGCTTTCTTT. As protein: CASSLVGQGNTEAFF.

The V and J genes are TRBV28 and TRBJ1-2, with D uncertain. CDR1 is MDHEN and CDR2 is SYDVKM in the germline V gene. The ends were cut back, 6 bases at V and 8 bases at J, with 10 bases in the middle. This CDR3 is 11 amino acids long. The CDR3 loop is CASSSDSGYTF. The CDR3 DNA reads TGTGCCAGCAGCTCGGATAGCGGCTACACCTTC.

The chain couples TRBV27 to TRBJ2-1; 9 nucleotides line up with TRBD2. V was pared by 6 bases and J by 9 bases, with 12 bases of the junction left unmatched. The CDR3 sequence is 15 residues long. Looked up from germline, CDR1 is MNHEY and CDR2 is SMNVEV (reference sequence). The CDR3 DNA sequence: TGTGCCAGCAGATCAGCGGGAGGAAGTTCCCTTGAGCAGTTCTTC. It yields the protein CASRSAGGSSLEQFF.